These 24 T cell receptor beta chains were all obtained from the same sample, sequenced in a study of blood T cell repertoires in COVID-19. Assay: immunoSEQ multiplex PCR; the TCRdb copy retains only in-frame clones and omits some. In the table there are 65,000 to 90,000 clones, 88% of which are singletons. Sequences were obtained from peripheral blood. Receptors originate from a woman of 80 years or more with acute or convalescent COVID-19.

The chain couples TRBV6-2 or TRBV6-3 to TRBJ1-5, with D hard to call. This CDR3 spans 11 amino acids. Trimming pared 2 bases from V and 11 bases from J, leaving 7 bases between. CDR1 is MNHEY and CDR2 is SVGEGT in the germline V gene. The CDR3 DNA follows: TGTGCCAGCAGTTACGACTCAGCCCAGCATTTT. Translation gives CASSYDSAQHF.

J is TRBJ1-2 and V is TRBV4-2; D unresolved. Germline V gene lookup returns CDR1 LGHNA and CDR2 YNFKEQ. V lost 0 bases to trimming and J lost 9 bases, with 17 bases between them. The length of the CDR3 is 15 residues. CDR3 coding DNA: TGTGCCAGCAGCCAAGAATACGAGGGCACAAGGAGCTACACCTTC. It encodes CASSQEYEGTRSYTF.

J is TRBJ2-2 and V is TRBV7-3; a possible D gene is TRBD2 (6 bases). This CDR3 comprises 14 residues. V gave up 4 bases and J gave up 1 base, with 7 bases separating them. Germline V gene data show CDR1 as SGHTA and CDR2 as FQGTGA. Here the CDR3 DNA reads TGTGCCAGCAGCTCGGGACTGAACACCGGGGAGCTGTTTTTT. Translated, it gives CASSSGLNTGELFF.

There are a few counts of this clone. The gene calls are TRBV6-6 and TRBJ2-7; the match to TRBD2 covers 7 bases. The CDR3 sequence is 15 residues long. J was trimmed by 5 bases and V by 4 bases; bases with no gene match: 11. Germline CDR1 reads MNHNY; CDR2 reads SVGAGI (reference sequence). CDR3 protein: CASSFPGGGRDEQYF. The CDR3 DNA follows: TGTGCCAGCAGTTTTCCCGGCGGAGGGAGGGACGAGCAGTACTTC.

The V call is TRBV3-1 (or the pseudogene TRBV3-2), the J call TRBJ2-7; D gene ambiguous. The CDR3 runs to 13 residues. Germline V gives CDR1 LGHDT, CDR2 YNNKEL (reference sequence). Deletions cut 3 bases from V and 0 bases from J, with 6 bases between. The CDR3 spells CASSHLVSYEQYF. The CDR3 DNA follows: TGTGCCAGCAGCCACCTTGTCTCCTACGAGCAGTACTTC.

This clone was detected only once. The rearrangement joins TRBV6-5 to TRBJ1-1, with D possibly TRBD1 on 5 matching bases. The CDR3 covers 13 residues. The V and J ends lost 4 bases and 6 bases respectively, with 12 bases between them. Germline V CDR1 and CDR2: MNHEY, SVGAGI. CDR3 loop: CASSLNQGSEAFF. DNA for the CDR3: TGTGCCAGCAGTTTAAATCAGGGATCTGAAGCTTTCTTT.

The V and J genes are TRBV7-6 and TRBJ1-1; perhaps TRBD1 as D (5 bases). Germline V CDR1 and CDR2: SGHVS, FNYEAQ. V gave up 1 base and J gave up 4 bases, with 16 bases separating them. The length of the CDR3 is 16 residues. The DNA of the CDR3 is TGTGCCAGCAGCTTAGGTCGTGGGGGGTCGATCACTGAAGCTTTCTTT. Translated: CASSLGRGGSITEAFF.

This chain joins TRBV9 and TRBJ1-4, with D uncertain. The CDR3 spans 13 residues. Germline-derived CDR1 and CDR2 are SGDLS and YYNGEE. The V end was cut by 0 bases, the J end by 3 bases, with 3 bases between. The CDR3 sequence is CASSVGPNEKLFF. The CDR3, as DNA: TGTGCCAGCAGCGTAGGGCCTAATGAAAAACTGTTTTTT.

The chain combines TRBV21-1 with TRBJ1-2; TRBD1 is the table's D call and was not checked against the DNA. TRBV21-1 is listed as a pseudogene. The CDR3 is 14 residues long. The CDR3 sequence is CASSNSTANYGYTF. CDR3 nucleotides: TGTGCCAGCAGCAACTCGACAGCTAACTATGGCTACACCTTC.

The CDR3: CASTPEPANTEAFF. The CDR3 DNA reads TGTGCCAGCACTCCGGAGCCTGCCAACACTGAAGCTTTCTTT. The J gene is TRBJ1-1, the V gene TRBV5-4; D unresolved. The CDR3 is 14 residues long. From germline, CDR1 is SGHNT and CDR2 YYREEE (reference sequence). The V and J ends lost 6 bases and 2 bases respectively, with 14 bases between them.

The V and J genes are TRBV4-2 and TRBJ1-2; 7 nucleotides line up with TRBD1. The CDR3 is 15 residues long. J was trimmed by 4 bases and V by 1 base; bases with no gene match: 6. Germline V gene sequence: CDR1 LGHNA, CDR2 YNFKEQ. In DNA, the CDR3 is TGTGCCAGCAGCCAAGGGGACAGTGATATCTATGGCTACACCTTC. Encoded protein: CASSQGDSDIYGYTF.

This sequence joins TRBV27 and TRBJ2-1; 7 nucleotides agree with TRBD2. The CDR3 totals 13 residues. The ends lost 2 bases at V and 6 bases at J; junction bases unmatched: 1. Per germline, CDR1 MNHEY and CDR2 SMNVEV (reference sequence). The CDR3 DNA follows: TGTGCCAGCAGTTTAAGGGAGGGCAATGAGCAGTTCTTC. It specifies CASSLREGNEQFF.

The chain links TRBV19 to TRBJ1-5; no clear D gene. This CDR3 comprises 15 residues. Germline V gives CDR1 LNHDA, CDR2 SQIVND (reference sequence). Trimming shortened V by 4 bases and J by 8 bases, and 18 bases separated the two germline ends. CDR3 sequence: CASSKWQVGSEPQHF. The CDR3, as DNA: TGTGCCAGTAGTAAATGGCAGGTTGGTTCAGAGCCCCAGCATTTT.

CDR3 protein: CASSLAAGNTIYF. The CDR3 nucleotides are TGTGCCAGCAGCTTAGCCGCTGGAAACACCATATATTTT. J is TRBJ1-3 and V is TRBV7-9; D is unresolved. Looked up from germline, CDR1 is SEHNR and CDR2 is FQNEAQ (reference sequence). The CDR3 runs to 13 residues. V lost 0 bases and J lost 2, with 2 bases in between.

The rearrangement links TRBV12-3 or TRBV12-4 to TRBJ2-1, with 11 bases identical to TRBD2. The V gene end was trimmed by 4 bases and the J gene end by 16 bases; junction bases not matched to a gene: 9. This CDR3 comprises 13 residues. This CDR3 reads CASSSTTSGGRFF. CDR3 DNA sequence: TGTGCCAGCAGTTCGACTACTAGCGGGGGTCGCTTCTTC.

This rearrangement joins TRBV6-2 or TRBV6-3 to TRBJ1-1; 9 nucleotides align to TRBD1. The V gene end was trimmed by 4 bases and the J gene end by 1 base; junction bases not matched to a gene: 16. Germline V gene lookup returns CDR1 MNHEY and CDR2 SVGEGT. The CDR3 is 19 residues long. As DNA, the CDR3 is TGTGCCAGCAGTTTACTTACGCCGGGACAGGGAAGAGCGAACACTGAAGCTTTCTTT. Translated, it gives CASSLLTPGQGRANTEAFF.

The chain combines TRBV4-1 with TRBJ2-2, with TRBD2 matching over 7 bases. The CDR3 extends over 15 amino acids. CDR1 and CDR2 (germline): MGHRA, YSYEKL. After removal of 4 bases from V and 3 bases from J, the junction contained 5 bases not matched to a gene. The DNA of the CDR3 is TGCGCCAGCAGCCCGGCGGGAGCGCACACCGGGGAGCTGTTTTTT. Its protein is CASSPAGAHTGELFF.

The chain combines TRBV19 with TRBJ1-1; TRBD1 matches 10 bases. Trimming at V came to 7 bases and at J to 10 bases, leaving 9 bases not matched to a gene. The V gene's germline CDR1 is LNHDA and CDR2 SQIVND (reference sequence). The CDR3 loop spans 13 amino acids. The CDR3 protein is CASTSGQGMGAFF. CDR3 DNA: TGTGCCAGTACCTCGGGACAGGGGATGGGAGCTTTCTTT.

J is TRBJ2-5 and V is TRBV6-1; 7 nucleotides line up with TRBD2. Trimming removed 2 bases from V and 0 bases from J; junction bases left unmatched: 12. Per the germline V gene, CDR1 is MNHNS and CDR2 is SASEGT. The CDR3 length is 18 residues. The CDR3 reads CASSERYKASGYQETQYF. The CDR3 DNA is TGTGCCAGCAGTGAAAGGTATAAGGCTAGCGGCTACCAAGAGACCCAGTACTTC.

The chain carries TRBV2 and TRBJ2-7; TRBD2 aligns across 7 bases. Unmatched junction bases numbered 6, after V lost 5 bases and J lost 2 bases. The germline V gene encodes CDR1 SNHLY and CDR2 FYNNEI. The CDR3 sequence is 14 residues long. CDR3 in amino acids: CASSSGAGTYEQYF. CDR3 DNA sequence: TGTGCCAGCAGTTCCGGAGCGGGAACCTACGAGCAGTACTTC. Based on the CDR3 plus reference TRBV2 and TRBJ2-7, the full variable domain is EPEVTQTPSHQVTQMGQEVILRCVPISNHLYFYWYRQILGQKVEFLVSFYNNEISEKSEIFDDQFSVERPDGSNFTLKIRSTKLEDSAMYFCASSSGAGTYEQYFGPGTRLTVT.

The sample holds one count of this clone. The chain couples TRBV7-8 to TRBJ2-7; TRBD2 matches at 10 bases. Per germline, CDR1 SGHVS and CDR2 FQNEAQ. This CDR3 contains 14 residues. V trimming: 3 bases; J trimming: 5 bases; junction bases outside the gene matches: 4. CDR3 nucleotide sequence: TGTGCCAGCAGCTTGAAGCGGGAGGGCCACGAGCAGTACTTC. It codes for CASSLKREGHEQYF. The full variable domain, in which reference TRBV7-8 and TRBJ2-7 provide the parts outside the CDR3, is GAGVSQSPRYKVAKRGQDVALRCDPISGHVSLFWYQQALGQGPEFLTYFQNEAQLDKSGLPSDRFFAERPEGSVSTLKIQRTQQEDSAVYLCASSLKREGHEQYFGPGTRLTVT.

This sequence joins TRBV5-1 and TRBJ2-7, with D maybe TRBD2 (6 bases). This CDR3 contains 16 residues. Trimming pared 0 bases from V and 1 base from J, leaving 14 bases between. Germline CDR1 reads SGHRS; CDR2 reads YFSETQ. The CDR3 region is CASSLGSSARSYEQYF. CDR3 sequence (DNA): TGCGCCAGCAGCTTGGGGTCTAGCGCCCGGTCCTACGAGCAGTACTTC.

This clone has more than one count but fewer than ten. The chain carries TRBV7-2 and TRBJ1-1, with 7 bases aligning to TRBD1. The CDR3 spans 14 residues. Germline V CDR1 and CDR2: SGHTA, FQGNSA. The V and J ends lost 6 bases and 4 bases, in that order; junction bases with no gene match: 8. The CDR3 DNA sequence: TGTGCCAGCAGTCGCAGACAGGGCCTCACTGAAGCTTTCTTT. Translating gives CASSRRQGLTEAFF. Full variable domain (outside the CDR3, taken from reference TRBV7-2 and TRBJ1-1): GAGVSQSPSNKVTEKGKDVELRCDPISGHTALYWYRQSLGQGLEFLIYFQGNSAPDKSGLPSDRFSAERTGGSVSTLTIQRTQQEDSAVYLCASSRRQGLTEAFFGQGTRLTVV.

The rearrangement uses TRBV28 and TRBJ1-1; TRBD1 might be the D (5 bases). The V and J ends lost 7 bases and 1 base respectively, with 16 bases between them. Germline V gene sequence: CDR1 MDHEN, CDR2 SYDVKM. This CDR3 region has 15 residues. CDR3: CASIHRQLTNTEAFF. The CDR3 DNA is TGTGCCAGCATTCACCGACAGCTCACGAACACTGAAGCTTTCTTT.